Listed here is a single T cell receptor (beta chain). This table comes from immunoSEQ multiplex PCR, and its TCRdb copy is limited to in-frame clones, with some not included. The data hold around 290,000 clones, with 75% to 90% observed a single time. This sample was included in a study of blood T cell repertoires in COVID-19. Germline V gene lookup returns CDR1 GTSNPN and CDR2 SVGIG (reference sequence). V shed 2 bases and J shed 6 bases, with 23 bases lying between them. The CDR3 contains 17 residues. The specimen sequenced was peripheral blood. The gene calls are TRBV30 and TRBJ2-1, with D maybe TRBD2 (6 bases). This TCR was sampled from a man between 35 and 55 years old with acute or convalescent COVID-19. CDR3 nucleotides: TGTGCCTGGAGTTCCCTCCCGAGGAGGGTTCGAGGCAATGAGCAGTTCTTC. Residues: CAWSSLPRRVRGNEQFF. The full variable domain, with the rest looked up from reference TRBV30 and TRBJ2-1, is SQTIHQWPATLVQPVGSPLSLECTVEGTSNPNLYWYRQAAGRGLQLLFYSVGIGQISSEVPQNLSASRPQDRQFILSSKKLLLSDSGFYLCAWSSLPRRVRGNEQFFGPGTRLTVL.